The rows below give T cell receptor beta chains drawn from one sample of a study of cytomegalovirus exposure and HLA in healthy donors. Clones were read by immunoSEQ multiplex PCR, and TCRdb kept only the in-frame ones, dropping some. The data contain approximately 100,000 clones, roughly three quarters of them singletons. Source material: PBMCs. These receptors all stem from a man in his fifties or sixties in good health and CMV-seropositive. CDR3s include the opening cysteine and the closing phenylalanine or tryptophan. D genes are given only for firm matches. A row's size may be missing; if present it is once, few, many or a size class.

abundance: -
v_gene: TRBV4-3
d_gene: TRBD2
j_gene: TRBJ2-3
CDR3aa: CASSQGAGDGTQYF
CDR3nt: TGCGCCAGCAGCCAAGGAGCGGGAGACGGTACGCAGTATTTT

abundance: -
v_gene: TRBV30
d_gene: TRBD1
j_gene: TRBJ1-4
CDR3aa: CAWSEPPGQGMFF
CDR3nt: TGTGCCTGGAGTGAACCCCCGGGACAGGGAATGTTTTTT

abundance: -
v_gene: TRBV7-8
d_gene: -
j_gene: TRBJ1-1
CDR3aa: CASTQSSRLNTEAFF
CDR3nt: TGTGCCAGCACCCAGTCCTCGCGGTTGAACACTGAAGCTTTCTTT

abundance: -
v_gene: TRBV9
d_gene: TRBD2
j_gene: TRBJ2-7
CDR3aa: CASRDTSDEQYF
CDR3nt: TGTGCCAGCAGAGATACTAGCGACGAGCAGTACTTC

abundance: -
v_gene: TRBV5-1
d_gene: TRBD2
j_gene: TRBJ2-1
CDR3aa: CASSRLGLAGAEGVYNEQFF
CDR3nt: TGCGCCAGCAGCAGGCTCGGGCTAGCGGGAGCCGAGGGGGTCTACAATGAGCAGTTCTTC

abundance: once
v_gene: TRBV28
d_gene: TRBD1
j_gene: TRBJ2-7
CDR3aa: CASSGQDRLTYEQYF
CDR3nt: TGTGCCAGCAGTGGACAGGACAGGCTAACCTACGAGCAGTACTTC

abundance: -
v_gene: TRBV27
d_gene: TRBD2
j_gene: TRBJ2-7
CDR3aa: CASSPGLGIYEQYF
CDR3nt: TGTGCCAGCAGTCCCGGACTAGGGATCTACGAGCAGTACTTC

abundance: -
v_gene: TRBV6-1
d_gene: -
j_gene: TRBJ2-7
CDR3aa: CASSDVGTDTYEQYF
CDR3nt: TGTGCCAGCAGTGACGTAGGGACTGATACCTACGAGCAGTACTTC

abundance: -
v_gene: TRBV27
d_gene: TRBD1
j_gene: TRBJ1-1
CDR3aa: CASSSTGGSRNTEAFF
CDR3nt: TGTGCCAGCAGTTCCACAGGGGGGTCAAGGAACACTGAAGCTTTCTTT

abundance: -
v_gene: TRBV19
d_gene: TRBD1
j_gene: TRBJ1-2
CDR3aa: CASSIGTGLTNYGYTF
CDR3nt: TGTGCCAGTAGTATCGGGACAGGGCTTACTAACTATGGCTACACCTTC

abundance: -
v_gene: TRBV9
d_gene: TRBD2
j_gene: TRBJ2-3
CDR3aa: CASSVRGSGSTDTQYF
CDR3nt: TGTGCCAGCAGCGTAAGGGGTAGCGGGAGCACAGATACGCAGTATTTT

abundance: -
v_gene: TRBV7-9
d_gene: -
j_gene: TRBJ1-3
CDR3aa: CASSSRTGNTIYF
CDR3nt: TGTGCCAGCAGCTCCAGAACTGGAAACACCATATATTTT

abundance: -
v_gene: TRBV7-8
d_gene: -
j_gene: TRBJ2-3
CDR3aa: CASSPGVAAVDTQYF
CDR3nt: TGTGCCAGCAGCCCCGGGGTAGCGGCCGTAGATACGCAGTATTTT

abundance: -
v_gene: TRBV20-1
d_gene: -
j_gene: TRBJ2-5
CDR3aa: CSGELETQYF
CDR3nt: TGCAGTGGGGAGTTAGAGACCCAGTACTTC

abundance: once
v_gene: TRBV29-1
d_gene: TRBD2
j_gene: TRBJ2-7
CDR3aa: CSVEPSGEVFYSSYEQYF
CDR3nt: TGCAGCGTTGAGCCTAGCGGGGAGGTCTTTTACTCCTCCTACGAGCAGTACTTC

abundance: -
v_gene: TRBV6-5
d_gene: -
j_gene: TRBJ1-4
CDR3aa: CASSYSTSWEKLFF
CDR3nt: TGTGCCAGCAGTTACTCTACTTCCTGGGAAAAACTGTTTTTT

abundance: -
v_gene: TRBV5-4
d_gene: TRBD2
j_gene: TRBJ2-5
CDR3aa: CASSLGVSGIGETQYF
CDR3nt: TGTGCCAGCAGCTTGGGGGTTAGCGGGATCGGGGAGACCCAGTACTTC

abundance: -
v_gene: TRBV27
d_gene: TRBD1
j_gene: TRBJ1-2
CDR3aa: CASRDRDLGGYTF
CDR3nt: TGTGCCAGCAGGGACAGGGACCTTGGTGGCTACACCTTC

abundance: -
v_gene: TRBV1
d_gene: -
j_gene: TRBJ2-7
CDR3aa: CTSSQDLLRAPYEQYF
CDR3nt: TGCACCAGCAGCCAAGACCTCCTGCGGGCCCCCTACGAGCAGTACTTC

abundance: -
v_gene: TRBV29-1
d_gene: TRBD1
j_gene: TRBJ1-2
CDR3aa: CSVAPGQINYGYTF
CDR3nt: TGCAGCGTAGCTCCGGGACAGATAAACTATGGCTACACCTTC

abundance: once
v_gene: TRBV28
d_gene: TRBD2
j_gene: TRBJ2-1
CDR3aa: CASSLVSSGEYNEQFF
CDR3nt: TGTGCCAGCAGTTTAGTATCTAGCGGAGAATACAATGAGCAGTTCTTC

abundance: -
v_gene: TRBV4-2
d_gene: TRBD2
j_gene: TRBJ2-4
CDR3aa: CASSQGEPGLAAGRSAKNIQYF
CDR3nt: TGTGCCAGCAGCCAAGGGGAGCCGGGACTAGCGGCAGGTCGAAGTGCCAAAAACATTCAGTACTTC

abundance: -
v_gene: TRBV15
d_gene: TRBD2
j_gene: TRBJ2-5
CDR3aa: CATSRGGTSGSQQYF
CDR3nt: TGTGCCACCAGCAGAGGGGGGACTAGCGGGAGCCAGCAGTACTTC

abundance: -
v_gene: TRBV19
d_gene: -
j_gene: TRBJ2-3
CDR3aa: CASSSQRGDTQYF
CDR3nt: TGTGCCAGTAGTAGCCAGAGAGGGGATACGCAGTATTTT

abundance: -
v_gene: TRBV19
d_gene: TRBD2
j_gene: TRBJ2-7
CDR3aa: CASSFSGSTSYEQYF
CDR3nt: TGTGCCAGTAGTTTTAGCGGGTCAACCTCCTACGAGCAGTACTTC

abundance: -
v_gene: TRBV28
d_gene: -
j_gene: TRBJ1-1
CDR3aa: CASRVQGHLAEAFF
CDR3nt: TGTGCCAGCAGGGTACAGGGCCATCTCGCTGAAGCTTTCTTT

abundance: -
v_gene: TRBV5-1
d_gene: -
j_gene: TRBJ2-3
CDR3aa: CASSLEHPDTQYF
CDR3nt: TGCGCCAGCAGCTTGGAACATCCAGATACGCAGTATTTT

abundance: -
v_gene: TRBV7-8
d_gene: TRBD2
j_gene: TRBJ2-1
CDR3aa: CASSLGAGLAPYNEQFF
CDR3nt: TGTGCCAGCAGCTTAGGAGCGGGACTAGCGCCCTACAATGAGCAGTTCTTC

abundance: -
v_gene: TRBV9
d_gene: -
j_gene: TRBJ1-3
CDR3aa: CASSVGQSLGNTIYF
CDR3nt: TGTGCCAGCAGCGTAGGACAGTCGTTAGGAAACACCATATATTTT

abundance: -
v_gene: TRBV28
d_gene: TRBD1
j_gene: TRBJ2-4
CDR3aa: CASSKQGFRNIQYF
CDR3nt: TGTGCCAGCAGTAAACAGGGGTTCAGAAACATTCAGTACTTC

abundance: -
v_gene: TRBV19
d_gene: TRBD1
j_gene: TRBJ2-7
CDR3aa: CASSPRGQGKDEQYF
CDR3nt: TGTGCCAGTAGCCCCAGGGGACAGGGAAAGGACGAGCAGTACTTC

abundance: -
v_gene: TRBV6-5
d_gene: TRBD2
j_gene: TRBJ2-3
CDR3aa: CASSYRASGSTDTQYF
CDR3nt: TGTGCCAGCAGTTACCGGGCTAGCGGGAGCACAGATACGCAGTATTTT

abundance: once
v_gene: TRBV19
d_gene: -
j_gene: TRBJ2-2
CDR3aa: CASSSVLQGWTGELFF
CDR3nt: TGTGCCAGTAGTTCAGTTCTACAGGGTTGGACCGGGGAGCTGTTTTTT

abundance: -
v_gene: TRBV30
d_gene: TRBD1
j_gene: TRBJ1-5
CDR3aa: CAWSKGPGGGQPQHF
CDR3nt: TGTGCCTGGAGTAAAGGGCCAGGGGGCGGTCAGCCCCAGCATTTT

abundance: -
v_gene: TRBV7-7
d_gene: TRBD2
j_gene: TRBJ2-1
CDR3aa: CASSSGLAGVNEQFF
CDR3nt: TGTGCCAGCAGCTCCGGACTAGCGGGAGTCAATGAGCAGTTCTTC

abundance: once
v_gene: TRBV6-1
d_gene: TRBD1
j_gene: TRBJ2-7
CDR3aa: CASSDRDSSSYEQYF
CDR3nt: TGTGCCAGCAGTGACCGGGACAGTAGCTCCTACGAGCAGTACTTC

abundance: -
v_gene: TRBV28
d_gene: TRBD1
j_gene: TRBJ1-4
CDR3aa: CASTWTGGVEKLFF
CDR3nt: TGTGCCAGCACCTGGACAGGGGGCGTTGAAAAACTGTTTTTT

abundance: -
v_gene: TRBV30
d_gene: TRBD1
j_gene: TRBJ1-5
CDR3aa: CAWSVGRGVGPSNQPQHF
CDR3nt: TGTGCCTGGAGTGTAGGCAGGGGGGTGGGTCCTAGCAATCAGCCCCAGCATTTT

abundance: -
v_gene: TRBV5-1
d_gene: -
j_gene: TRBJ2-7
CDR3aa: CASSVTVSSYEQYF
CDR3nt: TGCGCCAGCAGCGTGACAGTGTCCTCCTACGAGCAGTACTTC

abundance: -
v_gene: TRBV19
d_gene: TRBD2
j_gene: TRBJ2-5
CDR3aa: CASSMGPGGMYQETQYF
CDR3nt: TGTGCCAGTAGTATGGGCCCGGGAGGGATGTACCAAGAGACCCAGTACTTC

abundance: -
v_gene: TRBV6-5
d_gene: TRBD1
j_gene: TRBJ1-1
CDR3aa: CASRTTGGTEAFF
CDR3nt: TGTGCCAGCAGGACTACAGGGGGAACTGAAGCTTTCTTT

abundance: -
v_gene: TRBV13
d_gene: TRBD2
j_gene: TRBJ2-5
CDR3aa: CASSPPELAGQETQYF
CDR3nt: TGTGCCAGCAGCCCCCCGGAGCTAGCGGGCCAAGAGACCCAGTACTTC